The 9 T cell receptor beta chains below all came from one sample that was sequenced in a study of T-cell reconstitution after alpha-beta-depleted transplantation in children. Preparation of the TCRbeta library involved a method that used unique molecular identifiers. TCRdb processed the PCR reads anew with MiXCR; each CDR3 protein has one entry. This repertoire shows about 250,000 distinct CDR3 sequences, 20% to 30% found once; its top ten account for 4% to 5.5%. The sample was PBMCs, mostly from graft donor cells, taken 360 days after TCRalphabeta/CD19-depleted stem cell transplant. The source of these receptors is a female patient younger than 10 who had a stem cell transplant for congenital amegakaryocytic thrombocytopenia, so the T cells may come from the graft donor.

V gene TRBV4-2 combines with J gene TRBJ2-1; 8 bases align to TRBD2. The V and J ends lost 0 bases and 1 base, in that order; junction bases with no gene match: 8. Germline CDR1 reads LGHNA; CDR2 reads YNFKEQ. This CDR3 has 18 residues. The chain's CDR3 is CASSQDGHLAGSYNEQFF. The CDR3 nucleotides are TGTGCCAGCAGCCAAGATGGTCACTTAGCGGGATCCTACAATGAGCAGTTCTTC.

This clonotype was counted between two and nine times. The chain carries TRBV29-1 and TRBJ2-1; D unresolved. The V gene lost 4 bases and the J gene lost 3 bases, with 4 bases spanning the gap. There are 11 residues in the CDR3. Germline lookup yields CDR1 SQVTM and CDR2 ANQGSEA. The CDR3 region is CSVGSYNEQFF. For the CDR3, the DNA is TGCAGCGTTGGAAGCTACAATGAGCAGTTCTTC.

The V and J genes are TRBV5-1 and TRBJ2-7, with TRBD1 matching over 7 bases. V lost 4 bases to trimming and J lost 3 bases; unmatched junction nucleotides: 7. The CDR3 contains 14 residues. CDR1 and CDR2 (germline): SGHRS, YFSETQ. This CDR3 reads CASSTGTVLYEQYF. As DNA, the CDR3 is TGCGCCAGCAGCACAGGGACAGTCCTCTACGAGCAGTACTTC.

The V gene is TRBV20-1, the J gene TRBJ1-5; D not resolved. The CDR3 has 14 amino acids. Trimming stripped 3 bases from V and 0 bases from J, with 9 bases between. Germline values: CDR1 DFQATT, CDR2 SNEGSKA (reference sequence). CDR3 region: CSASERTSNQPQHF. CDR3 coding DNA: TGCAGTGCTAGCGAACGTACTAGCAATCAGCCCCAGCATTTT.

The chain combines TRBV20-1 with TRBJ2-7; TRBD2 might be the D (6 bases). V lost 3 bases and J 1 base, leaving 16 bases between the germline ends. There are 15 residues in the CDR3. Per the germline V gene, CDR1 is DFQATT and CDR2 is SNEGSKA (reference sequence). CDR3 region: CSASYRGAVSYEQYF. Written as DNA, the CDR3 is TGCAGTGCTAGTTATCGCGGGGCGGTATCCTACGAGCAGTACTTC.

A word on this clonotype: Its ends do not fully match the called genes, so a read error is possible. This chain links TRBV5-1 with TRBJ2-2, with 10 bases identical to TRBD1. Looked up from germline, CDR1 is SGHRS and CDR2 is YFSETQ. The CDR3 length is 18 residues. The CDR3 sequence: CASSLVAGTGDITWELFF. CDR3 coding DNA: TGCGCCAGCAGCTTGGTAGCCGGGACAGGGGATATCACCTGGGAGCTGTTTTTT.

This clonotype was found once. The chain employs TRBV27 and TRBJ2-3; D unclear. This CDR3 comprises 13 residues. The V end was cut by 5 bases, the J end by 3 bases, with 9 bases between. The germline V gene has CDR1 MNHEY and CDR2 SMNVEV (reference sequence). CDR3 residues: CASSPIQTDTQYF. In DNA, the CDR3 is TGTGCCAGCAGTCCCATCCAAACAGATACGCAGTATTTT.

The chain joins TRBV30 to TRBJ2-1, with D maybe TRBD1 (5 bases). There are 18 residues in the CDR3. Between the trimmed V and J ends, which lost 2 bases and 2 bases, there was a span of 22 bases. Per the germline V gene, CDR1 is GTSNPN and CDR2 is SVGIG (reference sequence). DNA for the CDR3: TGTGCCTGGAGTCGTCGATTATCTGGGGCTCCGACCTACAATGAGCAGTTCTTC. Its translation: CAWSRRLSGAPTYNEQFF.

This clonotype was counted between two and nine times. This chain uses TRBV27 with TRBJ1-1; D possibly corresponds to TRBD1 (5 bases). The CDR3 runs 15 residues. V lost 2 bases and J 4 bases, leaving 14 bases between the germline ends. The germline V gene encodes CDR1 MNHEY and CDR2 SMNVEV (reference sequence). For the CDR3, the DNA is TGTGCCAGCAGTTTACGCTTGGGGGGAGGCACTGAAGCTTTCTTT. It is translated as CASSLRLGGGTEAFF.